Presented here are 19 T cell receptor beta chains from one specimen sequenced in a study of prognosis after radiotherapy for stage I lung cancer. Two-round multiplex PCR, the amplification method, yielded TCR beta CDR3 from genomic DNA. Primers specific to each TRBV and TRBJ gene were used in first-round PCR. TCRdb ran MiXCR on the multiplex PCR reads and lists one entry per CDR3 protein. The sample carries 20,000 or so distinct CDR3 sequences, roughly two fifths recorded once. The input for sequencing was PBMCs, taken before or after stereotactic body radiation therapy (not recorded which). The origin of the receptors is a donor at least 50 years old with non-small cell lung cancer.

In its sample, this clonotype was seen many times. The chain couples TRBV7-2 to TRBJ1-1; unclear D gene. Germline V lookup: CDR1 SGHTA, CDR2 FQGNSA. The CDR3 is made up of 8 amino acids. Trimming took off 3 bases at V and 11 bases at J, with 1 base between the two ends. The CDR3 DNA sequence: TGTGCCAGCAGCTTTGCTTTCTTT. It translates to CASSFAFF.

The table lists this clonotype with a count of one. It may be a read error: a sequence one base away is much more abundant. This chain joins TRBV5-5 and TRBJ2-3, with 13 bases matching TRBD2. V trimming: 4 bases; J trimming: 3 bases; junction bases outside the gene matches: 5. The CDR3 totals 16 residues. The germline V gene has CDR1 SGHKS and CDR2 YYEKEE (reference sequence). As DNA, the CDR3 is TGTGCCAGCAGCCCTGGGACTAGCGGGATGACAGATACGCAGTATTTT. Its protein product is CASSPGTSGMTDTQYF.

Notes on this clonotype: A much more abundant neighbour one base away suggests this may be a read error. V gene TRBV12-3 or TRBV12-4 combines with J gene TRBJ2-4; a weak D match, TRBD1 (5 bases). The CDR3 runs 14 residues. The V gene lost 9 bases and the J gene lost 6 bases, with 18 bases spanning the gap. The CDR3 is CARRGRATGNIQYF. CDR3 bases: TGTGCCAGAAGGGGCAGGGCCACCGGAAACATTCAGTACTTC.

A word on this clonotype: At one of its ends the junction is not consistent with the germline gene, which may arise from a read error. The genes are TRBV5-4 and TRBJ2-5, with 12 bases lining up with TRBD1. This CDR3 has 16 amino acids. CDR1 is SGHNT and CDR2 is YYREEE in the germline V gene (reference sequence). CDR3 protein: CASSQIGTGGGENQYF. CDR3 bases: TGTGCCAGCAGCCAAATTGGGACAGGGGGCGGAGAGAACCAGTACTTC.

V gene TRBV28 combines with J gene TRBJ1-3; D uncertain. V was trimmed by 6 bases and J by 2 bases, leaving 8 bases between them. Germline V CDR1 and CDR2: MDHEN, SYDVKM. The CDR3 runs 13 residues. Here the CDR3 reads CASSFGAGNTIYF. The CDR3 bases are TGTGCCAGCAGCTTCGGAGCTGGAAACACCATATATTTT.

This chain connects TRBV19 to TRBJ2-6; D ambiguous. CDR1 is LNHDA, CDR2 SQIVND, per germline (reference sequence). This CDR3 is 17 amino acids long. V lost 9 bases and J 0 bases, leaving 18 bases between the germline ends. This CDR3 reads CASVKRPGISGANVLTF. DNA for the CDR3: TGTGCCAGCGTCAAGAGGCCAGGAATCTCTGGGGCCAACGTCCTGACTTTC.

This clonotype occurred a few times. Mismatch with germline at one junction end may stem from a read error. V usage is TRBV3-1 and J usage is TRBJ2-7; TRBD2 agrees at 12 bases. The CDR3 is made up of 15 amino acids. Germline lookup yields CDR1 LGHDT and CDR2 YNNKEL (reference sequence). CDR3 DNA: TGTGCCAACAGCCCAGGACTAGCGGGAACCTACGAGCAGTACTTC. Translation: CANSPGLAGTYEQYF.

In regard to this clonotype: A far larger clone is a single base away, which makes a read error likely. The chain couples TRBV7-9 to TRBJ2-7; the D is unclear. Germline loops: CDR1 SEHNR, CDR2 FQNEAQ (reference sequence). The CDR3 totals 15 residues. Trimming took off 4 bases at V and 3 bases at J, with 16 bases between the two ends. CDR3 loop: CASSSKSTCRYEQYF. DNA for the CDR3: TGTGCCAGCAGCTCGAAGAGTACGTGCCGCTACGAGCAGTACTTC.

V gene TRBV11-2 combines with J gene TRBJ2-7, with D perhaps given as TRBD1 or TRBD2 (6 bases each). V shed 0 bases and J shed 13 bases, with 19 bases lying between them. Germline assignment: CDR1 SGHAT and CDR2 FQNNGV. This CDR3 region has 14 residues. The CDR3 region is CASSLELVGGDHYF. CDR3 DNA: TGTGCCAGCAGCTTAGAACTGGTGGGGGGCGATCATTACTTC.

Concerning this clonotype itself: At one of its ends the junction is not consistent with the germline gene, which may arise from a read error. This chain links TRBV6-1 with TRBJ2-7; TRBD1 matches at 7 bases. This CDR3 contains 14 residues. The germline CDR1 and CDR2 sequences are MNHNS and SASEGT. CDR3 coding DNA: TGTGCCGGCAGTACCGCCGGGACAGTGGAAGAGCAGTACTTC. Protein sequence: CAGSTAGTVEEQYF.

Many counts were recorded for this clonotype. The chain links TRBV19 to TRBJ1-1; 10 bases are shared with TRBD1. Germline V gene sequence: CDR1 LNHDA, CDR2 SQIVND (reference sequence). This CDR3 spans 14 amino acids. V was pared by 5 bases and J by 6 bases, with 6 bases of the junction left unmatched. As DNA, the CDR3 is TGTGCCAGTAGTTTCCGGGACAGGGGCTCTGAAGCTTTCTTT. Translation gives CASSFRDRGSEAFF. The full variable domain, with the rest looked up from reference TRBV19 and TRBJ1-1, is DGGITQSPKYLFRKEGQNVTLSCEQNLNHDAMYWYRQDPGQGLRLIYYSQIVNDFQKGDIAEGYSVSREKKESFPLTVTSAQKNPTAFYLCASSFRDRGSEAFFGQGTRLTVV.

By share, this clonotype counts as medium-sized. The chain combines TRBV6-2 or TRBV6-3 with TRBJ1-6; D remains unclear. The CDR3 has 13 amino acids. CDR1 MNHEY and CDR2 SVGEGT come from the germline V gene. Trimming took off 5 bases at V and 8 bases at J, with 10 bases between the two ends. CDR3 amino acids: CASSTGWDSPLHF. The CDR3 DNA follows: TGTGCCAGCAGTACCGGGTGGGATTCACCCCTCCACTTT.

Turning to this clonotype: A far larger clone lies a single base away; this is likely a read error. This rearrangement joins TRBV12-3 or TRBV12-4 to TRBJ2-3, with D perhaps TRBD2 (6 bases). Trimming took off 6 bases at V and 6 bases at J, with 22 bases between the two ends. The CDR3 has 16 amino acids. Here the CDR3 reads CASSLSLGRRADTQYF. The CDR3 nucleotides are TGTGCCAGCAGCCTGTCCTTAGGGAGGAGGGCGGATACGCAGTATTTT.

This clonotype was seen at least ten times. The chain couples TRBV9 to TRBJ2-1; D tentatively fits TRBD1 or TRBD2 (5 bases each). CDR3 length: 17 amino acids. Germline loops: CDR1 SGDLS, CDR2 YYNGEE. Between the trimmed V and J ends, which lost 4 bases and 6 bases, there was a span of 23 bases. In DNA form, the CDR3 reads TGTGCCAGCAGCCCGGCGGCTAGCATCAGGGTTGGCAATGAGCAGTTCTTC. Its translation is CASSPAASIRVGNEQFF.

In regard to this clonotype: A read error is likely here: a far larger clone is one base away. The chain carries TRBV6-6 and TRBJ2-1; 8 nucleotides line up with TRBD2. J lost 3 bases, V lost 0 bases, and 7 bases had no gene match. CDR3 length equals 17 residues. The germline V gene encodes CDR1 MNHNY and CDR2 SVGAGI (reference sequence). CDR3 bases: TGTGCCAGCAGTTACTCCGGACTAGCCGGGGTCTACAATGAGCAGTTCTTC. Its protein is CASSYSGLAGVYNEQFF.

About this clonotype: A read error may explain this, as a much larger clone is one base away. The genes are TRBV27 and TRBJ2-4; possible D gene TRBD2, 6 bases. This CDR3 contains 16 residues. V gave up 5 bases and J gave up 3 bases, with 17 bases separating them. From germline, CDR1 is MNHEY and CDR2 SMNVEV (reference sequence). The CDR3, as DNA: TGTGCCAGCAGTGAGAACATAGCGGTAATCAAAAACATTCAGTACTTC. Amino acid sequence: CASSENIAVIKNIQYF.

This clonotype has at least ten counts. The chain couples TRBV5-1 to TRBJ2-7; D unresolved. There are 11 residues in the CDR3. Trimming cost V 2 bases and J 0 bases, with 0 bases left between them. CDR1 and CDR2 from the germline V gene are SGHRS and YFSETQ. CDR3 nucleotide sequence: TGCGCCAGCAGCTTCTCCTACGAGCAGTACTTC. This sequence encodes CASSFSYEQYF.

V is TRBV6-2 or TRBV6-3 and J is TRBJ1-5; 7 positions agree with TRBD1. In germline, CDR1 is MNHEY, CDR2 SVGEGT. With 6 bases clipped from V and 5 bases from J, the junction kept 7 bases outside the gene matches. The CDR3 extends over 14 amino acids. The CDR3, as DNA: TGTGCCAGCAGGCAACACAGGGGCGATCAGCCCCAGCATTTT. It is translated as CASRQHRGDQPQHF.

V and J are TRBV5-1 and TRBJ2-1; TRBD2 agrees at 11 bases. Trimming took 6 bases from V and 9 from J; bases not matched to a gene: 11. The CDR3 covers 15 residues. Germline assignment: CDR1 SGHRS and CDR2 YFSETQ. This CDR3 reads CASIPGTSGSVEQFF. The CDR3 coding sequence is TGCGCCAGCATCCCCGGGACTAGCGGAAGTGTTGAGCAGTTCTTC.